These 31 T cell receptor beta chains came from one sample sequenced in a study of vaccination effects on CD4 cells after COVID-19. Antigens of these TCRs are unknown. Antigen-specific CD4+ T cells were first expanded with viral peptide pools by the ViraFEST assay and only then sequenced. Once cultured for roughly 10 days, the cells underwent separation to obtain CD4+ T cells. Sequencing was performed with immunoSEQ multiplex PCR; in TCRdb, only in-frame clones are kept and a portion is missing. The repertoire holds roughly 50,000 clones, with over 75% as singletons. The sequencing used CD4+ T cells from PBMCs cultured with HCoV-229E spike peptides, collected before COVID-19 vaccination. The receptors derive from a human donor who received a COVID-19 vaccine.

The V call is TRBV7-2, the J call TRBJ1-3; 8 bases line up with TRBD1. The CDR3 length is 19 residues. V shed 3 bases and J 3 bases; nucleotides not matched to a gene: 16. The V gene's germline CDR1 is SGHTA and CDR2 FQGNSA. CDR3 bases: TGTGCCAGCAGCTTCGTCAGGGGGCTCTCGGGGTCGAATGGAAACACCATATATTTT. Residues: CASSFVRGLSGSNGNTIYF. The whole variable domain, filled in from reference TRBV7-2 and TRBJ1-3, reads GAGVSQSPSNKVTEKGKDVELRCDPISGHTALYWYRQSLGQGLEFLIYFQGNSAPDKSGLPSDRFSAERTGGSVSTLTIQRTQQEDSAVYLCASSFVRGLSGSNGNTIYFGEGSWLTVV.

The chain uses TRBV9 and TRBJ2-1; D ambiguous. The CDR3 covers 15 residues. Germline values: CDR1 SGDLS, CDR2 YYNGEE. V lost 4 bases and J lost 3, with 14 bases in between. CDR3 DNA sequence: TGTGCCAGCAGCTTCTCCGTGGGCGGCTACAATGAGCAGTTCTTC. It yields the protein CASSFSVGGYNEQFF.

This clone was detected only once. The chain joins TRBV5-1 to TRBJ1-1; no definite D call. CDR3 length: 12 amino acids. Per germline, CDR1 SGHRS and CDR2 YFSETQ. V dropped 4 bases and J dropped 1 base, with 5 bases sitting between them. DNA for the CDR3: TGCGCCAGCAGCGGGCAGAACACTGAAGCTTTCTTT. Translation gives CASSGQNTEAFF.

This clone was counted once. The chain joins TRBV23-1 to TRBJ2-7, with 9 nucleotides matching TRBD1. TRBV23-1 counts as an open reading frame of uncertain function. V gave up 4 bases and J gave up 4 bases; unmatched junction bases: 5. The CDR3 loop spans 14 amino acids. The CDR3 coding sequence is TGCGCCAGCAGTCCACAGGGGGCCTCTTACGAGCAGTACGTC. Translation: CASSPQGASYEQYV.

This clone has a single count. V usage is TRBV3-1 (or the pseudogene TRBV3-2) and J usage is TRBJ2-5; 8 nucleotides align to TRBD2. Germline values: CDR1 LGHDT, CDR2 YNNKEL (reference sequence). There are 18 residues in the CDR3. V lost 9 bases and J lost 5; bases outside the gene matches: 23. CDR3 sequence: CARSEWVLAGSGGETQYF. CDR3 coding DNA: TGTGCCAGAAGTGAGTGGGTTTTAGCGGGGTCAGGAGGGGAGACCCAGTACTTC.

This clone was seen only once. The chain links TRBV18 to TRBJ1-1; TRBD1 is a possible D gene (6 bases). The CDR3 spans 16 residues. The V gene lost 2 bases and the J gene lost 1 base, with 14 bases spanning the gap. Per germline, CDR1 KGHSH and CDR2 LQKENI. Here the CDR3 DNA reads TGTGCCAGCTCACCAGTTGGGACAAATAGGAACACTGAAGCTTTCTTT. Its translation: CASSPVGTNRNTEAFF.

V usage is TRBV5-6 and J usage is TRBJ1-3, with 7 bases matching TRBD1. V lost 3 bases and J lost 2; bases outside the gene matches: 2. Germline assignment: CDR1 SGHDT and CDR2 YYEEEE. The CDR3 loop spans 14 amino acids. The CDR3 region has the DNA TGTGCCAGCAGCTGGGACAGAGCTGGAAACACCATATATTTT. This codes for CASSWDRAGNTIYF.

The chain is built from TRBV5-1 and TRBJ2-3; 14 bases align to TRBD2. This CDR3 spans 16 amino acids. Germline V CDR1 and CDR2: SGHRS, YFSETQ. The V gene end was trimmed by 4 bases and the J gene end by 4 bases; junction bases not matched to a gene: 5. The CDR3 region is CASSQGLAGVSDTQYF. Here the CDR3 DNA reads TGCGCCAGCAGCCAGGGACTAGCGGGGGTTTCAGATACGCAGTATTTT.

The V call is TRBV11-2, the J call TRBJ1-2; TRBD1 might be the D (6 bases). The CDR3 runs to 13 residues. The ends were cut back, 4 bases at V and 2 bases at J, with 8 bases in the middle. Germline V gives CDR1 SGHAT, CDR2 FQNNGV. DNA of the CDR3: TGTGCCAGCAGCTCAGACAGGAACTATGGCTACACCTTC. Protein sequence: CASSSDRNYGYTF.

The chain recombines TRBV7-2 with TRBJ1-2; D possibly corresponds to TRBD1 (5 bases). Germline CDR1 reads SGHTA; CDR2 reads FQGNSA. The CDR3 is 16 residues long. The ends were cut back, 2 bases at V and 5 bases at J, with 18 bases in the middle. This CDR3 is CASSLSVGPSRYGYTF. The CDR3 nucleotides are TGTGCCAGCAGCTTAAGTGTGGGACCAAGCCGGTATGGCTACACCTTC.

The CDR3 is CASSLLTSGGTDTQYF. The CDR3 nucleotides are TGCGCCAGCAGCCTTTTGACTAGCGGGGGAACAGATACGCAGTATTTT. The chain links TRBV5-1 to TRBJ2-3; TRBD2 matches at 12 bases. This CDR3 is built from 16 residues. Germline V lookup: CDR1 SGHRS, CDR2 YFSETQ. The trim removed 4 bases at V and 3 bases at J, leaving 6 bases unmatched.

The gene calls are TRBV30 and TRBJ1-2; 7 bases match TRBD1. Germline V gene lookup returns CDR1 GTSNPN and CDR2 SVGIG (reference sequence). The CDR3 length is 15 residues. The V gene end was trimmed by 5 bases and the J gene end by 8 bases; junction bases not matched to a gene: 17. CDR3 sequence: CAWFPLDRDLRGYTF. In DNA form, the CDR3 reads TGTGCCTGGTTCCCTCTCGACAGGGACCTAAGGGGCTACACCTTC.

This clone is a singleton in its sample. CDR3 nucleotides: TGCGCCAGCAGTGAAGAATTCCGCAGGGTCGGGACTGAAGCTTTCTTT. This codes for CASSEEFRRVGTEAFF. The chain has TRBV10-2 and TRBJ1-1; D is perhaps TRBD1 (5 bases). This CDR3 contains 16 residues. In germline, CDR1 is WSHSY, CDR2 SAAADI. With 3 bases removed from V and 5 bases from J, the gap between germline ends came to 19 bases.

J is TRBJ1-4 and V is TRBV6-5; 8 bases are a match to TRBD1. J lost 7 bases, V lost 6 bases, and 7 bases had no gene match. The CDR3 runs 14 residues. Germline CDR1 and CDR2: MNHEY and SVGAGI. CDR3 loop: CASRADRAGEKLFF. Written as DNA, the CDR3 is TGTGCCAGCAGAGCGGACAGGGCGGGTGAAAAACTGTTTTTT.

The chain couples TRBV15 to TRBJ2-1, with TRBD1 matching 8 bases. The CDR3 spans 16 residues. Germline CDR1 reads LNHNV; CDR2 reads YYDKDF (reference sequence). The V segment lost 0 bases and the J segment 8 bases; nucleotides outside the gene matches: 9. The CDR3 loop is CATSRDQDRVFHEQFF. The DNA of the CDR3 is TGTGCCACCAGCAGAGATCAGGACAGGGTGTTTCATGAGCAGTTCTTC.

The rearrangement uses TRBV4-1 and TRBJ1-6, with D maybe TRBD1 (6 bases). Trimming left V 0 bases short and J 3 bases short, with 12 bases between. CDR3 length: 17 residues. From germline, CDR1 is MGHRA and CDR2 YSYEKL. The CDR3 here is CASSQDGGANYNSPLHF. The DNA of the CDR3 is TGCGCCAGCAGCCAAGATGGGGGGGCGAACTATAATTCACCCCTCCACTTT.

This rearrangement joins TRBV5-1 to TRBJ2-5; TRBD1 aligns across 7 bases. Germline-derived CDR1 and CDR2 are SGHRS and YFSETQ. V lost 4 bases and J lost 0; bases outside the gene matches: 3. The CDR3 contains 14 residues. The CDR3 DNA follows: TGCGCCAGCAGCGAACAGGGGAACCAAGAGACCCAGTACTTC. It is translated as CASSEQGNQETQYF.

The CDR3 here is CAWTAQGVSLSGANVLTF. CDR3 DNA: TGTGCCTGGACCGCCCAGGGGGTCTCTCTCTCTGGGGCCAACGTCCTGACTTTC. The rearrangement joins TRBV30 to TRBJ2-6; TRBD1 agrees at 7 bases. CDR1 and CDR2 from the germline V gene are GTSNPN and SVGIG (reference sequence). This CDR3 is 18 amino acids long. Trimming cost V 4 bases and J 0 bases; bases outside gene matches: 12.

The chain couples TRBV5-1 to TRBJ2-3; D assignment may be TRBD1 or TRBD2 (5 bases each). This CDR3 region has 15 residues. CDR1 is SGHRS and CDR2 is YFSETQ in the germline V gene. Trimming took off 1 base at V and 1 base at J, with 10 bases between the two ends. The CDR3 sequence is CASSLFGDGTDTQYF. The CDR3 DNA reads TGCGCCAGCAGCTTGTTTGGGGACGGCACAGATACGCAGTATTTT. The full variable domain, in which reference TRBV5-1 and TRBJ2-3 provide the parts outside the CDR3, is KAGVTQTPRYLIKTRGQQVTLSCSPISGHRSVSWYQQTPGQGLQFLFEYFSETQRNKGNFPGRFSGRQFSNSRSEMNVSTLELGDSALYLCASSLFGDGTDTQYFGPGTRLTVL.

The chain is built from TRBV7-2 and TRBJ1-5; no clear D. The CDR3 has 14 residues. Trimming took off 2 bases at V and 7 bases at J, with 12 bases between the two ends. Germline CDR1 and CDR2: SGHTA and FQGNSA. The CDR3 spells CASSLPPQSQPQHF. Here the CDR3 DNA reads TGTGCCAGCAGCTTACCACCCCAGAGCCAGCCCCAGCATTTT.

The rearrangement uses TRBV18 and TRBJ1-2; no firm D call. The CDR3 sequence is 17 residues long. The V end lost 2 bases, the J end lost 2 bases, and 18 bases lay between the germline ends. From germline, CDR1 is KGHSH and CDR2 LQKENI. CDR3 in DNA: TGTGCCAGCTCACCAATCTTTCCGCCAAATTCCAACTATGGCTACACCTTC. Amino acids: CASSPIFPPNSNYGYTF.

This clone has just one count. V and J are TRBV21-1 and TRBJ1-6; TRBD1 was called by the table and not checked on the DNA. TRBV21-1 is given as a pseudogene. The CDR3 consists of 16 residues. CDR3 residues: CASSSHPRQTNSPLHF. The CDR3 bases are TGTGCCAGCAGCTCCCACCCAAGACAGACGAATTCACCCCTCCACTTT.

The chain employs TRBV6-6 and TRBJ2-4; D is unresolved. Between the trimmed V and J ends, which lost 6 bases and 0 bases, there was a span of 6 bases. The CDR3 is made up of 13 amino acids. Germline lookup yields CDR1 MNHNY and CDR2 SVGAGI (reference sequence). The DNA for the CDR3 is TGTGCCAGCAGGGTGGAAGCCAAAAACATTCAGTACTTC. It encodes CASRVEAKNIQYF.

This chain links TRBV5-1 with TRBJ1-2; D perhaps matches TRBD1 (5 bases). The CDR3 is 16 residues long. The germline V gene encodes CDR1 SGHRS and CDR2 YFSETQ. Trimming cost V 3 bases and J 0 bases, with 15 bases left between them. Here the CDR3 DNA reads TGCGCCAGCAGCTCGGGGGGACCGCTCACTAACTATGGCTACACCTTC. This translates into CASSSGGPLTNYGYTF.

This sequence joins TRBV28 and TRBJ2-5; TRBD1 or TRBD2 may be the D gene (5 bases each). V lost 10 bases, J lost 1 base, and 16 bases lay in between. The CDR3 consists of 14 residues. CDR1 and CDR2 (germline): MDHEN, SYDVKM. The CDR3 protein is CATRPPGSQETQYF. The CDR3 bases are TGTGCCACCAGACCCCCAGGGAGCCAAGAGACCCAGTACTTC.

The V gene is TRBV30, the J gene TRBJ2-3; 12 bases align to TRBD1. Per germline, CDR1 GTSNPN and CDR2 SVGIG (reference sequence). This CDR3 is 15 amino acids long. V shed 4 bases and J 5 bases; nucleotides not matched to a gene: 7. The DNA of the CDR3 is TGTGCCTGGACCCGGGACAGGGGGCTTAGAGATACGCAGTATTTT. It specifies CAWTRDRGLRDTQYF.

V usage is TRBV15 and J usage is TRBJ1-6; D gene unclear. The CDR3 is 15 amino acids. Germline V gene sequence: CDR1 LNHNV, CDR2 YYDKDF (reference sequence). Deletions cut 0 bases from V and 7 bases from J, with 10 bases between. CDR3 amino acids: CATSRDSPGNSPLHF. The DNA for the CDR3 is TGTGCCACCAGCAGAGATTCCCCAGGAAATTCACCCCTCCACTTT.

This rearrangement joins TRBV5-1 to TRBJ1-3; D is unresolved. Germline CDR1 SGHRS, CDR2 YFSETQ. V dropped 7 bases and J dropped 0 bases, with 8 bases sitting between them. The CDR3 has 13 residues. The CDR3 sequence: CASSTFSGNTIYF. The CDR3 DNA reads as TGCGCCAGCTCAACCTTCTCTGGAAACACCATATATTTT.

This chain connects TRBV7-2 to TRBJ1-5; D ambiguous. The CDR3 covers 12 residues. V was trimmed by 4 bases and J by 7 bases, leaving 8 bases between them. Germline CDR1 is SGHTA and CDR2 is FQGNSA. The CDR3 bases are TGTGCCAGCAGCTCCGTGGGACAGCCCCAGCATTTT. Its translation: CASSSVGQPQHF. The whole variable domain, filled in from reference TRBV7-2 and TRBJ1-5, reads GAGVSQSPSNKVTEKGKDVELRCDPISGHTALYWYRQSLGQGLEFLIYFQGNSAPDKSGLPSDRFSAERTGGSVSTLTIQRTQQEDSAVYLCASSSVGQPQHFGDGTRLSIL.

This clone has only one observation. The V call is TRBV15, the J call TRBJ2-7, with unresolved D. The CDR3 totals 14 residues. Trimming took off 0 bases at V and 6 bases at J, with 12 bases between the two ends. Germline CDR1 LNHNV, CDR2 YYDKDF (reference sequence). Here the CDR3 reads CATSREFFIGEQYV. CDR3 nucleotides: TGTGCCACCAGCAGAGAGTTCTTTATTGGCGAGCAGTACGTC.

The J gene is TRBJ2-5, the V gene TRBV15; D may be TRBD2 (6 bases). The CDR3 length is 13 residues. Trimming cost V 11 bases and J 2 bases, with 15 bases left between them. Germline CDR1 LNHNV, CDR2 YYDKDF (reference sequence). The CDR3 loop reads CASCPTRQETQYF. CDR3 DNA: TGTGCCTCCTGTCCGACTAGACAAGAGACCCAGTACTTC.